The present T cell receptor beta chain was sequenced within a study of blood T cell repertoires in COVID-19. About the research overall: Acute and convalescent COVID-19 specimens originated in the United States, Italy and Spain. PBMCs, B-cell-depleted T cells, or T cells were the source of the cDNA or gDNA that made up the material.

Authors' data handling: How many nucleated cells were present was estimated from reference gene primer amplification. Using immunoSEQ multiplex PCR, the repertoire was profiled, and TCRdb retains in-frame clones only, with some absent. V, J and clone size derive from that table, while D and trimming were established from the DNA sequence. The table has fewer than 250,000 clones, about 80% seen once; the top ten hold 6.5% to 9%. Sequenced sample: peripheral blood. The clonotype originates from a woman between 45 and 65 years old with acute or convalescent COVID-19.

CDR3 in DNA: TGTGCCAGTAGTACCGGAGGATATAGCAATCAGCCCCAGCATTTT. Its translation: CASSTGGYSNQPQHF. V gene TRBV19 combines with J gene TRBJ1-5; D is uncertain. This CDR3 has 15 residues. Trimming took 4 bases from V and 0 from J, leaving 10 bases between them. Germline V lookup: CDR1 LNHDA, CDR2 SQIVND (reference sequence).